This T cell receptor beta chain originates from a study of T cell repertoires in cytomegalovirus infection. The wider study: Through public TCR beta signatures, both CMV infection and matching HLA type were indicated.

TCRdb fed the reads into MiXCR, producing one record per CDR3 protein. Among around 210,000 distinct CDR3 sequences listed, under 8.5% were seen once. This clonotype was counted at least ten times. Its antigen is still unknown. Study-wide points: In two of eight donors, the top clonotype was HLA-C-restricted CMV-specific.

The CDR3 has 15 residues. The V segment lost 5 bases and the J segment 4 bases; nucleotides outside the gene matches: 5. Looked up from germline, CDR1 is SGHAT and CDR2 is FQDESV (reference sequence). Material: PBMCs. The source of this sequence is a human donor in good health (CMV status not recorded). Some clones in this sample may be carry-over from other donors' samples. V and J are TRBV11-1 and TRBJ2-7; 13 bases are shared with TRBD2. CDR3 nucleotides: TGTGCCAGCAGCGCCGGGACTAGCGGGGCTTACGAGCAGTACTTC. This encodes CASSAGTSGAYEQYF.